The rows below give T cell receptor beta chains drawn from one sample of a study of T cell repertoires in cytomegalovirus infection. TCRdb fed the reads into MiXCR, producing one record per CDR3 protein. Of 200,000 to 250,000 distinct CDR3 sequences detected, 5% to 8.5% appear once; the ten largest clones hold about 6%. The sample comprised PBMCs. The receptors were sampled from a human donor in good health (CMV status not recorded). Some clones in this sample may be carry-over from other donors' samples. Both conserved end residues are part of each CDR3. Each record gives: clone size, J gene, D gene, V gene, CDR3 DNA, CDR3 protein. D genes are given only for firm matches. Size is stated as once, few, many, or a class for an expanded clone.

>many|TRBJ1-5|TRBD1|TRBV20-1
TGCAGTGCCGACAGGGGGCGGAATCAGCCCCAGCATTTT
CSADRGRNQPQHF
>many|TRBJ1-1|.|TRBV12-3/TRBV12-4
TGTGCCAGCAGGCAGGGATCAATTGTCCAGAACACTGAAGCTTTCTTT
CASRQGSIVQNTEAFF
>many|TRBJ2-2|TRBD1|TRBV5-4
TGTGCCAGCAGCAGAGCACCGGGACAGGGGCCCGGGGAGCTGTTTTTT
CASSRAPGQGPGELFF
>many|TRBJ2-1|.|TRBV5-1
TGCGCCAGCAGCTTGGGATATGTGAATGAGCAGTTCTTC
CASSLGYVNEQFF
>many|TRBJ2-3|.|TRBV28
TGTGCCAGCAGTCCTAGCTGGGGGCCTACAGATACGCAGTATTTT
CASSPSWGPTDTQYF
>many|TRBJ2-2|TRBD2|TRBV25-1
TGTGCCAGCCGCCAAGCGGGGGGGACCGGGGAGCTGTTTTTT
CASRQAGGTGELFF
>few|TRBJ1-1|TRBD1|TRBV9
TGTGCCAGCAGCAGGACAGGGTCGGTAGGGAATGAAGCTTTCTTT
CASSRTGSVGNEAFF
>few|TRBJ1-2|.|TRBV19
TGTGCCAGTAGTGTCAGGGTGCACTATGGCTACACCTTC
CASSVRVHYGYTF
>many|TRBJ2-7|.|TRBV29-1
TGCAGCGTTGAAAAGGGGGTGAACGAGCAGTACTTC
CSVEKGVNEQYF
>many|TRBJ2-7|.|TRBV6-5
TGTGCCAGCAGTTACAGGCAGGAGAGCTCCTACGAGCAGTACTTC
CASSYRQESSYEQYF
>many|TRBJ2-5|TRBD1|TRBV7-2
TGTGCCAGCAGCTTGGGACAGTCGATGACCCAGTACTTC
CASSLGQSMTQYF
>many|TRBJ1-4|.|TRBV7-2
TGTGCCAGCTCTCGGGGAGGGAATGAAAAACTGTTTTTT
CASSRGGNEKLFF
>many|TRBJ1-1|.|TRBV29-1
TGCAGCGTTGAAACTGGACGTTGGAACACTGAAGCTTTCTTT
CSVETGRWNTEAFF
>many|TRBJ1-5|.|TRBV6-2/TRBV6-3
TGTGCCAGCAGTTACGTGTCCTCTCATCAGCCCCAGCATTTT
CASSYVSSHQPQHF
>many|TRBJ1-2|.|TRBV29-1
TGCAGCGGGACAGAAACCAACTATGGCTACACCTTC
CSGTETNYGYTF
>many|TRBJ1-2|TRBD1|TRBV19
TGTGCCAGTAGTTCGCAAGGGACAGCGAACTATGGCTACACCTTC
CASSSQGTANYGYTF